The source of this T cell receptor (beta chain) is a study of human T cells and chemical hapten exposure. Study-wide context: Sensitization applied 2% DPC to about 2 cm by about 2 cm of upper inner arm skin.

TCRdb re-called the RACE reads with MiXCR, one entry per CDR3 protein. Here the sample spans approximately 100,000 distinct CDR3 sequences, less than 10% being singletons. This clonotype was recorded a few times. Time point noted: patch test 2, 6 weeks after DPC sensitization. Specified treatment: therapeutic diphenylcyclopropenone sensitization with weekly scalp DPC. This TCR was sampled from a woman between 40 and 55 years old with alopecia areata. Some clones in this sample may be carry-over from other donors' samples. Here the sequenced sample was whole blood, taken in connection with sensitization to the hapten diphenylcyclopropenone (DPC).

CDR3 region: CASSPRSVGGYEQFF. Written as DNA, the CDR3 is TGCGCCAGCAGCCCCCGGTCGGTAGGGGGGTATGAGCAGTTCTTC. This chain connects TRBV4-3 to TRBJ2-1, with D perhaps assigned TRBD1 or TRBD2 (6 bases each). This CDR3 has 15 amino acids. V lost 4 bases and J 8 bases, leaving 18 bases between the germline ends. From germline, CDR1 is LGHNA and CDR2 YSLEER.